This is a list of T cell receptor beta chains from one sample in a study of T-cell memory formation after mild COVID-19. TCRdb redid the calling of the 5' RACE reads with MiXCR, one entry per CDR3 protein. Here the sample spans roughly 200,000 distinct CDR3 sequences, 18% being singletons. The sample comprised PBMCs or a T cell subset sorted from them (not recorded which). The receptors originated from an adult woman who had mild COVID-19 (a few samples of this study predate the infection). Cell type and time point are not known. The CDR3 runs from the conserved cysteine through the conserved F or W. The D gene is left open where the match is weak. Clone size is stated in some rows and not others, as once, few, many or a class when expanded.

d_call: -; clone_size: -; v_call: TRBV7-9; j_call: TRBJ2-1; cdr3_nt: TGTGCCAGCACCCGGGGGAACTCCTACAATGAGCAGTTCTTC; cdr3_aa: CASTRGNSYNEQFF
d_call: -; clone_size: -; v_call: TRBV5-1; j_call: TRBJ1-1; cdr3_nt: TGCGCCAGCAGCTCCCGACAGGCCTGGAGCACTGAAGCTTTCTTT; cdr3_aa: CASSSRQAWSTEAFF
d_call: TRBD1; clone_size: few; v_call: TRBV2; j_call: TRBJ1-3; cdr3_nt: TGTGCCAGCAGTTATTCCGGGACAGGGGCCGGAAACACCATATATTTT; cdr3_aa: CASSYSGTGAGNTIYF
d_call: -; clone_size: -; v_call: TRBV20-1; j_call: TRBJ2-7; cdr3_nt: TGCAGTGCTAGAGATAGGGGGGGCTCCTACGAGCAGTACTTC; cdr3_aa: CSARDRGGSYEQYF
d_call: -; clone_size: -; v_call: TRBV7-9; j_call: TRBJ1-3; cdr3_nt: TGTGCCAGCAGCTTAGGAATAAGCAGGATCGGCTCTGGAAACACCATATATTTT; cdr3_aa: CASSLGISRIGSGNTIYF
d_call: TRBD2; clone_size: many; v_call: TRBV5-1; j_call: TRBJ2-5; cdr3_nt: TGTGCCAGCAGCCCTGGACTAGCGGGGGAGACCCAGTACTTC; cdr3_aa: CASSPGLAGETQYF
d_call: TRBD1; clone_size: few; v_call: TRBV20-1; j_call: TRBJ2-1; cdr3_nt: TGCAGTGCTAAACCAGGGGGTGCCTACAATGAGCAGTTCTTC; cdr3_aa: CSAKPGGAYNEQFF
d_call: -; clone_size: few; v_call: TRBV20-1; j_call: TRBJ2-4; cdr3_nt: TGCAGTGCACCCGGGACACCCGCCAAAAACATTCAGTACTTC; cdr3_aa: CSAPGTPAKNIQYF
d_call: -; clone_size: -; v_call: TRBV7-2; j_call: TRBJ2-2; cdr3_nt: TGTGCCAGCAGCTTAGCGGGCGGGGGCTTAAACACCGGGGAGCTGTTTTTT; cdr3_aa: CASSLAGGGLNTGELFF
d_call: -; clone_size: -; v_call: TRBV7-6; j_call: TRBJ2-1; cdr3_nt: TGTGCCTCGGGGGCCGGGGAAAGCTCCTACAATGAGCAGTTCTTC; cdr3_aa: CASGAGESSYNEQFF
d_call: -; clone_size: few; v_call: TRBV7-6; j_call: TRBJ2-7; cdr3_nt: TGTGCCAGCAGCTTACAGGCAATGGGCGAGCAGTACTTC; cdr3_aa: CASSLQAMGEQYF
d_call: -; clone_size: many; v_call: TRBV5-1; j_call: TRBJ2-5; cdr3_nt: TGCGCCAGCAGCTATGGCGGTAGTGGGGGAGAGACCCAGTACTTC; cdr3_aa: CASSYGGSGGETQYF
d_call: TRBD1; clone_size: many; v_call: TRBV29-1; j_call: TRBJ1-5; cdr3_nt: TGCAGCGTGTGGACAGGTAGCAATCAGCCCCAGCATTTT; cdr3_aa: CSVWTGSNQPQHF
d_call: -; clone_size: -; v_call: TRBV6-4; j_call: TRBJ2-7; cdr3_nt: TGTGCCAGCAGGACCGATTCAATTACCCTCCATCGAACAGGCCCGTCCTACGAGCAGTACTTC; cdr3_aa: CASRTDSITLHRTGPSYEQYF
d_call: -; clone_size: -; v_call: TRBV29-1; j_call: TRBJ1-5; cdr3_nt: TGCAGCGTTGCGGACGGGAACAATCAGCCCCAGCATTTT; cdr3_aa: CSVADGNNQPQHF
d_call: TRBD2; clone_size: many; v_call: TRBV12-3/TRBV12-4; j_call: TRBJ2-2; cdr3_nt: TGTGCCAGCAGTCCTAGCGGCGGGAACACCGGGGAGCTGTTTTTT; cdr3_aa: CASSPSGGNTGELFF
d_call: -; clone_size: -; v_call: TRBV20-1; j_call: TRBJ2-3; cdr3_nt: TGCAGTGCTAGATCTAGGACTTCAACTCCTACTACTAGCACAGATACGCAGTATTTT; cdr3_aa: CSARSRTSTPTTSTDTQYF
d_call: -; clone_size: -; v_call: TRBV12-3/TRBV12-4; j_call: TRBJ1-1; cdr3_nt: TGTGCCAGCAGCTTCCGGGGAGGTCCAGCAGTGGCTTTCTTT; cdr3_aa: CASSFRGGPAVAFF
d_call: -; clone_size: many; v_call: TRBV18; j_call: TRBJ1-1; cdr3_nt: TGTGCCAGCTCCCCACAGGGCACGAACACTGAAGCTTTCTTT; cdr3_aa: CASSPQGTNTEAFF
d_call: -; clone_size: many; v_call: TRBV29-1; j_call: TRBJ2-1; cdr3_nt: TGCAGCTCAATAAAATTCGGGTTTAACAATGAGCAGTTCTTC; cdr3_aa: CSSIKFGFNNEQFF
d_call: -; clone_size: many; v_call: TRBV12-3/TRBV12-4; j_call: TRBJ2-1; cdr3_nt: TGTGCCAGCAGTTGGTTGGTGAGGGAGGATGTGCAGTTCTTC; cdr3_aa: CASSWLVREDVQFF
d_call: -; clone_size: -; v_call: TRBV5-1; j_call: TRBJ2-3; cdr3_nt: TGCGCCAGCAGCTTGGCCGACAGCACAGATACGCAGTATTTT; cdr3_aa: CASSLADSTDTQYF
d_call: -; clone_size: -; v_call: TRBV6-1; j_call: TRBJ2-3; cdr3_nt: TGTGCCAGCAGGATGGTCCATACGCAGTATTTT; cdr3_aa: CASRMVHTQYF
d_call: TRBD2; clone_size: -; v_call: TRBV6-5; j_call: TRBJ2-3; cdr3_nt: TGTGCCAGCAGTTACGGCGGGAGGGCCAGGACAGATACGCAGTATTTT; cdr3_aa: CASSYGGRARTDTQYF
d_call: TRBD1; clone_size: few; v_call: TRBV20-1; j_call: TRBJ1-5; cdr3_nt: TGCAGTGCTAGGGACAGGGGCAATCAGCCCCAGCATTTT; cdr3_aa: CSARDRGNQPQHF
d_call: TRBD1; clone_size: few; v_call: TRBV24-1; j_call: TRBJ1-5; cdr3_nt: TGTGCCACCAGTGATGCCGGGACAGAGAATCAGCCCCAGCATTTT; cdr3_aa: CATSDAGTENQPQHF
d_call: TRBD1; clone_size: few; v_call: TRBV11-2; j_call: TRBJ2-3; cdr3_nt: TGTGCCAGCAGCTTAAAACAGGGGCGCACAGATACGCAGTATTTT; cdr3_aa: CASSLKQGRTDTQYF
d_call: -; clone_size: -; v_call: TRBV12-3/TRBV12-4; j_call: TRBJ1-2; cdr3_nt: TGTGCCAGCAGTCCATTCCCGTCTGGGAGCTATGGCTACACCTTC; cdr3_aa: CASSPFPSGSYGYTF
d_call: -; clone_size: -; v_call: TRBV7-9; j_call: TRBJ2-5; cdr3_nt: TGTGCCAGCAGCCCTCCAGGACAGAGCGCTTGGGAGACCCAGTACTTC; cdr3_aa: CASSPPGQSAWETQYF
d_call: TRBD1; clone_size: -; v_call: TRBV7-9; j_call: TRBJ1-1; cdr3_nt: TGTGCCAGCAGCTTATCTTGGACAGGGCGGAACACTGAAGCTTTCTTT; cdr3_aa: CASSLSWTGRNTEAFF
d_call: -; clone_size: few; v_call: TRBV6-1; j_call: TRBJ2-3; cdr3_nt: TGTGCCAGCAGTGAGGGTACGGGACTTAGCACAGATACGCAGTATTTT; cdr3_aa: CASSEGTGLSTDTQYF
d_call: -; clone_size: -; v_call: TRBV20-1; j_call: TRBJ1-5; cdr3_nt: TGCAGTGCTAGGGCCCAGGAAAGTACTCCCCAGCATTTT; cdr3_aa: CSARAQESTPQHF
d_call: -; clone_size: few; v_call: TRBV7-9; j_call: TRBJ2-7; cdr3_nt: TGTGCCAGCAGCACCCGGGACGGGCTGGAGCAGTACTTC; cdr3_aa: CASSTRDGLEQYF
d_call: TRBD1; clone_size: few; v_call: TRBV20-1; j_call: TRBJ1-1; cdr3_nt: TGCAGTGCTTTACCCCTAAGGACAGGGGGCTACACTGAAGCTTTCTTT; cdr3_aa: CSALPLRTGGYTEAFF
d_call: -; clone_size: many; v_call: TRBV5-1; j_call: TRBJ2-3; cdr3_nt: TGCGCCAGCAGCTTGGTCGGAAGCACAGATACGCAGTATTTT; cdr3_aa: CASSLVGSTDTQYF
d_call: -; clone_size: few; v_call: TRBV5-4; j_call: TRBJ1-5; cdr3_nt: TGTGCCAGCAGCCTCGGACGGATCAATCAGCCCCAGCATTTT; cdr3_aa: CASSLGRINQPQHF
d_call: TRBD2; clone_size: many; v_call: TRBV7-8; j_call: TRBJ2-1; cdr3_nt: TGTGCCAGCAGCCCCTCGGGACTAGCGGGGGGGGGCAATGAGCAGTTCTTC; cdr3_aa: CASSPSGLAGGGNEQFF
d_call: TRBD2; clone_size: -; v_call: TRBV9; j_call: TRBJ2-5; cdr3_nt: TGTGCCAGCAGTGAACTCGGGGGGGAGACCCAGTACTTC; cdr3_aa: CASSELGGETQYF
d_call: TRBD2; clone_size: -; v_call: TRBV10-3; j_call: TRBJ2-7; cdr3_nt: TGTGCCACTCAGGGACTAGCGGACTACGAGCAGTACTTC; cdr3_aa: CATQGLADYEQYF
d_call: TRBD2; clone_size: few; v_call: TRBV12-3/TRBV12-4; j_call: TRBJ2-5; cdr3_nt: TGTGCCAGCAGAAGAGGACTAGCGACCCAAGAGACCCAGTACTTC; cdr3_aa: CASRRGLATQETQYF
d_call: -; clone_size: few; v_call: TRBV18; j_call: TRBJ1-1; cdr3_nt: TGTGCCAGCTCACCCACCGGCCGGGACGCTGAAGCTTTCTTT; cdr3_aa: CASSPTGRDAEAFF
d_call: -; clone_size: -; v_call: TRBV7-2; j_call: TRBJ2-1; cdr3_nt: TGTGCCAGCAGCTTACTCGGGCAGGGGGGGAATGAGCAGTTCTTC; cdr3_aa: CASSLLGQGGNEQFF
d_call: TRBD1; clone_size: -; v_call: TRBV4-2; j_call: TRBJ2-3; cdr3_nt: TGTGCCAGCAGCCAAATAGGGGGCGGCACAGATACGCAGTATTTT; cdr3_aa: CASSQIGGGTDTQYF
d_call: -; clone_size: -; v_call: TRBV6-5; j_call: TRBJ2-5; cdr3_nt: TGTGCCAGCAGTGACCCCGGGACGCCAGGCTCGGAGACCCAGTACTTC; cdr3_aa: CASSDPGTPGSETQYF
d_call: -; clone_size: few; v_call: TRBV19; j_call: TRBJ2-3; cdr3_nt: TGTGCCAGTAGTCACACGTCGGCCGACAAGCATACGCAGTATTTT; cdr3_aa: CASSHTSADKHTQYF
d_call: TRBD1; clone_size: -; v_call: TRBV20-1; j_call: TRBJ1-3; cdr3_nt: TGCAGTGCTAGACCGACAGGGGCAGGCGGAAACACCATATATTTT; cdr3_aa: CSARPTGAGGNTIYF
d_call: -; clone_size: -; v_call: TRBV24-1; j_call: TRBJ1-1; cdr3_nt: TGTGCCACCAGTGGAGGGGTCACTGAAGCTTTCTTT; cdr3_aa: CATSGGVTEAFF
d_call: -; clone_size: few; v_call: TRBV29-1; j_call: TRBJ1-5; cdr3_nt: TGCAGCGTTGAAGAGAGATACCAGGGCTGTAGCAATCAGCCCCAGCATTTT; cdr3_aa: CSVEERYQGCSNQPQHF
d_call: -; clone_size: many; v_call: TRBV7-8; j_call: TRBJ1-1; cdr3_nt: TGTGCCAGCAGCTTAGTAGTTCCGAACACTGAAGCTTTCTTT; cdr3_aa: CASSLVVPNTEAFF